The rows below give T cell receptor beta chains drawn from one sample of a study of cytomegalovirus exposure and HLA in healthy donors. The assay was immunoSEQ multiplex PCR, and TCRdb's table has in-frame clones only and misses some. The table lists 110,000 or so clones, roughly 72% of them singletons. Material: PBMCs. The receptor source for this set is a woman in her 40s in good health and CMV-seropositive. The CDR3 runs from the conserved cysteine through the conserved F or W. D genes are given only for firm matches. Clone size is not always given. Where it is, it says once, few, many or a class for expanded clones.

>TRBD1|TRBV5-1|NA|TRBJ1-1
CASSYSPRQGGTEAFF
TGCGCCAGCAGCTACTCTCCGAGACAGGGTGGCACTGAAGCTTTCTTT
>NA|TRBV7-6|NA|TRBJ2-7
CASSLSGTGGGDEQYF
TGTGCCAGCAGCTTATCGGGAACGGGTGGCGGGGACGAGCAGTACTTC
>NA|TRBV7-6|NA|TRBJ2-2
CASSLVARATGELFF
TGTGCCAGCAGCTTAGTCGCCAGGGCCACCGGGGAGCTGTTTTTT
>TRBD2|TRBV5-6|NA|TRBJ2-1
CASSLLIPRGRNNEQFF
TGTGCCAGCAGTCTCCTAATACCTCGCGGGAGGAACAATGAGCAGTTCTTC
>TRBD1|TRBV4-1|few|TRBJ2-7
CASSPQRAGTGVYEQYF
TGCGCCAGCAGCCCCCAAAGGGCGGGGACAGGGGTCTACGAGCAGTACTTC
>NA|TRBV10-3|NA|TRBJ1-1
CAISAGGRDTEAFF
TGTGCCATCAGTGCGGGGGGCCGTGACACTGAAGCTTTCTTT
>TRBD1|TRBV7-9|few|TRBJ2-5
CASSLGTGGQETQYF
TGTGCCAGCAGCTTAGGTACAGGGGGCCAAGAGACCCAGTACTTC
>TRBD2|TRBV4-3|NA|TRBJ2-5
CASSQVAGDGETQYF
TGCGCCAGCAGCCAAGTAGCGGGGGATGGAGAGACCCAGTACTTC
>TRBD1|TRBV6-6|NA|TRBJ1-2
CASSYSDRRMNGYTF
TGTGCCAGCAGTTACTCGGACAGGAGAATGAATGGCTACACCTTC
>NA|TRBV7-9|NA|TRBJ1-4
CASSLGGGNEKLFF
TGTGCCAGCAGCTTGGGGGGGGGCAACGAAAAACTGTTTTTT
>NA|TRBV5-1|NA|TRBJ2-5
CASSFVPGVRETQYF
TGCGCCAGCAGCTTCGTGCCAGGGGTTCGCGAGACCCAGTACTTC
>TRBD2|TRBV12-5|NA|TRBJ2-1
CASGLALGSGSENEQFF
TGTGCTAGTGGTTTGGCATTGGGTAGCGGGAGTGAAAATGAGCAGTTCTTC
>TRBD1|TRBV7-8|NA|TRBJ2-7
CASSLADRAVSRPTQAFYEQYF
TGTGCCAGCAGCTTAGCGGACAGGGCCGTATCAAGGCCGACTCAAGCGTTCTACGAGCAGTACTTC
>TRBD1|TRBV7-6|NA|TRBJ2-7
CASSLAATGSGEQYF
TGTGCCAGCAGCTTAGCGGCGACAGGGTCGGGTGAGCAGTACTTC
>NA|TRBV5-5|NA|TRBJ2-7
CASSFSGGSLYEQYF
TGTGCCAGCAGCTTTTCTGGGGGCAGTCTCTACGAGCAGTACTTC
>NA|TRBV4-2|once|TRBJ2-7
CASSPHSNTAYEQYF
TGTGCCAGCAGCCCCCACTCGAATACTGCCTACGAGCAGTACTTC
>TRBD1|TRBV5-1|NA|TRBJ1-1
CASSLKDRGNTEAFF
TGCGCCAGCAGCTTGAAAGACAGGGGGAACACTGAAGCTTTCTTT
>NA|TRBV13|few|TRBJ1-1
CASSQLPGPSTEAFF
TGTGCCAGCAGTCAGCTACCAGGGCCCAGCACTGAAGCTTTCTTT
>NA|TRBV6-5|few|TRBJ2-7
CASSEFPVAYEQYF
TGTGCCAGCAGTGAATTCCCGGTTGCCTACGAGCAGTACTTC
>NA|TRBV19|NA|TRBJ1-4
CASMGLATNEKLFF
TGTGCCAGTATGGGCCTTGCAACTAATGAAAAACTGTTTTTT
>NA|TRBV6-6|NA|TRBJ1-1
CASSYSVTEAFF
TGTGCCAGCAGTTATTCGGTTACTGAAGCTTTCTTT
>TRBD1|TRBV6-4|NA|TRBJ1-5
CASSEGRGPAENQPQHF
TGTGCCAGCAGTGAGGGAAGGGGGCCCGCTGAGAATCAGCCCCAGCATTTT
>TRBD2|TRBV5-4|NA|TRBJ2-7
CASSSGTSGFYEQYF
TGTGCCAGCAGTTCCGGGACTAGCGGATTCTACGAGCAGTACTTC
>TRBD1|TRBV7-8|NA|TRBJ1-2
CASSLGDNRGYGYTF
TGTGCCAGCAGCTTAGGGGATAACAGGGGCTATGGCTACACCTTC
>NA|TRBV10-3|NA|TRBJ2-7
CAISESSGRGMGYEQYF
TGTGCCATCAGTGAGTCGAGTGGCCGAGGGATGGGCTACGAGCAGTACTTC
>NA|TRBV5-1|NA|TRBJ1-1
CASSLSGTEAFF
TGCGCCAGCAGCTTATCGGGGACTGAAGCTTTCTTT
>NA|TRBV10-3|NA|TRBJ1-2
CAISEGARYGYTF
TGTGCCATCAGTGAGGGGGCGCGTTATGGCTACACCTTC
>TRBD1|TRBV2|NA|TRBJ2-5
CASSAQGAAGEQYF
TGTGCCAGCAGTGCGCAGGGGGCGGCAGGAGAGCAGTACTTC
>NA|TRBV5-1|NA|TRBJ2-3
CASSPRRSYGTDTQYF
TGCGCCAGCAGCCCCCGGCGGTCGTATGGCACAGATACGCAGTATTTT
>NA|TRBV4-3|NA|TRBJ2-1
CASSQGPSPDNEQFF
TGCGCCAGCAGCCAGGGTCCTAGCCCGGACAATGAGCAGTTCTTC
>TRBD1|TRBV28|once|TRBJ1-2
CASSLGTGIRTF
TGTGCCAGCAGTTTAGGGACAGGGATCCGCACCTTC
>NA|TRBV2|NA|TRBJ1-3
CASDPQGSGNTIYF
TGTGCCAGCGATCCCCAGGGGAGCGGAAACACCATATATTTT
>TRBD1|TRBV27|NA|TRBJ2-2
CASAPDRVVTGELFF
TGTGCCAGCGCTCCAGACAGGGTGGTCACCGGGGAGCTGTTTTTT
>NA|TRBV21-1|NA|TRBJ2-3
CASSKTGGPNRTDTQYF
TGTGCCAGCAGCAAAACGGGGGGGCCCAACCGCACAGATACGCAGTATTTT
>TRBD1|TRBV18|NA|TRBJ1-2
CASSPLPGGNGYTF
TGTGCCAGCTCACCACTCCCAGGGGGCAATGGCTACACCTTC
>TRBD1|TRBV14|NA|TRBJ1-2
CASSQHRGNGYTF
TGTGCCAGCAGCCAACACAGGGGAAATGGCTACACCTTC
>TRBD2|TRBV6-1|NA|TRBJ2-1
CASSEHGSGGVYEQFF
TGTGCCAGCAGTGAACACGGTAGCGGGGGGGTCTATGAGCAGTTCTTC
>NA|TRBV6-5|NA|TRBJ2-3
CASRIGVDTQYF
TGTGCCAGCAGGATAGGAGTGGATACGCAGTATTTT
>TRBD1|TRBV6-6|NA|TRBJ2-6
CASRTGGGGANVLTF
TGTGCCAGCAGAACAGGGGGCGGTGGGGCCAACGTCCTGACTTTC
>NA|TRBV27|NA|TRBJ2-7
CASSSTGTRYEQYF
TGTGCCAGCAGTTCTACAGGGACACGCTACGAGCAGTACTTC
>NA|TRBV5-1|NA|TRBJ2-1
CASSLRELSSYNEQFF
TGCGCCAGCAGCTTGCGGGAACTTAGCTCCTACAATGAGCAGTTCTTC
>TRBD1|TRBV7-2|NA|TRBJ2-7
CASSLSSTGGYSYEQYF
TGTGCCAGCAGCCTATCTTCGACAGGGGGTTACTCCTACGAGCAGTACTTC
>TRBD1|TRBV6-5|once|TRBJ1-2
CASSRDREFYGYTF
TGTGCCAGCAGCCGGGACAGGGAATTCTATGGCTACACCTTC
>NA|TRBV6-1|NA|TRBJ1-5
CASSDGRGGQPQHF
TGTGCCAGCAGTGATGGCCGGGGGGGGCAGCCCCAGCATTTT
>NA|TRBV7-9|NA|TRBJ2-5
CASSRGTFLTETQYF
TGTGCCAGCAGCCGCGGGACCTTCTTAACAGAGACCCAGTACTTC
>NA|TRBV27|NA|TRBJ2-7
CASSYSGTIYEQYF
TGTGCCAGCAGTTACTCCGGGACAATCTACGAGCAGTACTTC
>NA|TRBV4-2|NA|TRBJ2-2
CASSQGTRNTGELFF
TGTGCCAGCAGCCAAGGGACTCGGAACACCGGGGAGCTGTTTTTT
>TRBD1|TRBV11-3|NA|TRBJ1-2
CASSLDAAGGGGYTF
TGTGCCAGCAGCTTAGACGCTGCAGGGGGTGGCGGCTACACCTTC
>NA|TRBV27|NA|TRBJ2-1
CASSTLAYLSNEQFF
TGTGCCAGCAGTACCCTAGCGTACCTTAGCAATGAGCAGTTCTTC
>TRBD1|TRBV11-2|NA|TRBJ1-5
CASSLGTGGQPQHF
TGTGCCAGCAGCCTGGGGACAGGGGGACAGCCCCAGCATTTT
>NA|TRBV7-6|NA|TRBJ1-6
CASSLEAADNSPLHF
TGTGCCAGCAGCTTAGAGGCGGCTGATAATTCACCCCTCCACTTT
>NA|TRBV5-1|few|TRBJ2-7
CASSWDQRLGSGHLYEQYF
TGCGCCAGCAGCTGGGACCAAAGATTAGGGAGCGGGCACTTATACGAGCAGTACTTC
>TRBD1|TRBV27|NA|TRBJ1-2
CASRGTGNYGYTF
TGTGCCAGCAGGGGGACAGGCAACTATGGCTACACCTTC
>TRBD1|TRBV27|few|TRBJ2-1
CATLTGGNEQFF
TGTGCCACCCTAACAGGGGGCAATGAGCAGTTCTTC
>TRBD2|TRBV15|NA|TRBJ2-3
CATSRVGSGTDTQYF
TGTGCCACCAGCAGAGTTGGTAGCGGGACAGATACGCAGTATTTT
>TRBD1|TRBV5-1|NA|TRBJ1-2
CASSPGQRDGYTF
TGCGCCAGCAGCCCGGGACAGAGAGATGGCTACACCTTC
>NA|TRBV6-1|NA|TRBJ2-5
CASTYQGSSETQYF
TGTGCCAGCACCTATCAGGGTAGTTCGGAGACCCAGTACTTC
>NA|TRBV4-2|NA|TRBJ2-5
CASSIGGGKETQYF
TGTGCCAGCTCGATAGGAGGGGGCAAAGAGACCCAGTACTTC
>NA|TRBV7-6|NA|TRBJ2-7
CASSFPLEQYF
TGTGCCAGCAGCTTCCCCCTCGAGCAGTACTTC
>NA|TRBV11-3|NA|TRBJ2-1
CASSLPPRATYNEQFF
TGTGCCAGCAGCTTGCCCCCCAGGGCTACCTACAATGAGCAGTTCTTC